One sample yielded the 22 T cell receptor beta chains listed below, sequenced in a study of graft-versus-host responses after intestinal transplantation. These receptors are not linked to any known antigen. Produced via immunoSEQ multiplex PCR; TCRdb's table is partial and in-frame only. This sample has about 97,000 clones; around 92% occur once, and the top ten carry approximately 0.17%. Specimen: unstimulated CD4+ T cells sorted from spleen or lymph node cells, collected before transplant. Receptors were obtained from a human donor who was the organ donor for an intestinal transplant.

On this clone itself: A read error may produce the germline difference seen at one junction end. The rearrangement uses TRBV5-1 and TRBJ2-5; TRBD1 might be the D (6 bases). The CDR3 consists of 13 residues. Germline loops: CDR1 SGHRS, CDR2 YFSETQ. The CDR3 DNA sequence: TGCGTCAGCAGTGGACAGCCTGCGGAGACCCAGTACTTC. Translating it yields CVSSGQPAETQYF. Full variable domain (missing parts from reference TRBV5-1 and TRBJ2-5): KAGVTQTPRYLIKTRGQQVTLSCSPISGHRSVSWYQQTPGQGLQFLFEYFSETQRNKGNFPGRFSGRQFSNSRSEMNVSTLELGDSALYLCVSSGQPAETQYFGPGTRLLVL.

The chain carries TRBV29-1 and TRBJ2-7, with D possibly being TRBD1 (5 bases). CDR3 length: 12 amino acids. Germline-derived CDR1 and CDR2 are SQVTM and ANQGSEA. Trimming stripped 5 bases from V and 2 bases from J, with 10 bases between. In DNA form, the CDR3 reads TGCAGCGTTCGACCAGGGACCTACGAGCAGTACTTC. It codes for CSVRPGTYEQYF.

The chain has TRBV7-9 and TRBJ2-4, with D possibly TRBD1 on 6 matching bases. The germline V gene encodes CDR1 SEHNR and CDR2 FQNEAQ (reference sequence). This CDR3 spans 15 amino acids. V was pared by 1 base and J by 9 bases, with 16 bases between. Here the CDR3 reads CASSLGGQDSGIQYF. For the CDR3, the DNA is TGTGCCAGCAGCTTAGGGGGGCAGGACTCGGGCATTCAGTACTTC.

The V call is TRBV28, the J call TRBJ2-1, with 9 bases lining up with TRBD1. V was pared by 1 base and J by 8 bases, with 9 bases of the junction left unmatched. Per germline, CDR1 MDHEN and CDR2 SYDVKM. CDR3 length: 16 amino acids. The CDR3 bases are TGTGCCAGCAGTTTATACGGGACAGGGCTTTCGGATGAGCAGTTCTTC. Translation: CASSLYGTGLSDEQFF.

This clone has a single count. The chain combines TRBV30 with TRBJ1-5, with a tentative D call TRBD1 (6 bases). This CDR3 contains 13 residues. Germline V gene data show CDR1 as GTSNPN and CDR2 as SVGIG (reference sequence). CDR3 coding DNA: TGTGCTGGAGGACAGACAAGCAATCAGCCCCAGCATTTT. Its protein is CAGGQTSNQPQHF.

CDR3 amino acids: CASSGRGRNTEAFF. CDR3 nucleotide sequence: TGCGCCAGCAGCGGGCGGGGACGGAACACTGAAGCTTTCTTT. The V call is TRBV5-1, the J call TRBJ1-1; TRBD1 might be the D (5 bases). The CDR3 covers 14 residues. Germline CDR1 SGHRS, CDR2 YFSETQ. With 4 bases removed from V and 1 base from J, the gap between germline ends came to 11 bases.

The CDR3 protein is CASSTGGVGEAFF. In DNA form, the CDR3 reads TGCGCCAGCAGTACAGGGGGCGTTGGGGAAGCTTTCTTT. V and J are TRBV5-1 and TRBJ1-1; 9 positions agree with TRBD1. The CDR3 is 13 amino acids. Germline V gives CDR1 SGHRS, CDR2 YFSETQ. V gave up 5 bases and J gave up 8 bases; unmatched junction bases: 7.

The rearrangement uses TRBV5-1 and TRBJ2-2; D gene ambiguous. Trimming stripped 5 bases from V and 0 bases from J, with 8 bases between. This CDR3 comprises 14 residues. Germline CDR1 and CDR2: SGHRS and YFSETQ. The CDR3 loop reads CASSFTTNTGELFF. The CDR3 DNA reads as TGCGCCAGCAGTTTTACAACGAACACCGGGGAGCTGTTTTTT.

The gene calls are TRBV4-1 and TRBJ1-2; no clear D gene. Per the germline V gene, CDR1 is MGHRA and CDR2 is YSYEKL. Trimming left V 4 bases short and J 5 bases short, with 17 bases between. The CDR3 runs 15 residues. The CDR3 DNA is TGCGCCAGCAGCCCCTCGGTAGGGAGAGGATATGGCTACACCTTC. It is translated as CASSPSVGRGYGYTF.

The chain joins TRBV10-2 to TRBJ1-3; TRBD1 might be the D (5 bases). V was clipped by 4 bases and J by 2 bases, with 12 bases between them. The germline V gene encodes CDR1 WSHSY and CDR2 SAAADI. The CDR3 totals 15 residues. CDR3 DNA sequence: TGCGCCAGCAGTGGCAGGGAATTTACTGGAAACACCATATATTTT. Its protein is CASSGREFTGNTIYF.

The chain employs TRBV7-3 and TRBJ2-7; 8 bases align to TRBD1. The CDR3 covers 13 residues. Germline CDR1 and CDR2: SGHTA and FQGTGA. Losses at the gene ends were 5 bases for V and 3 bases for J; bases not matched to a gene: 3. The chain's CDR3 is CASSAGTGYEQYF. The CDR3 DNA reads TGTGCCAGCAGCGCCGGGACAGGCTACGAGCAGTACTTC.

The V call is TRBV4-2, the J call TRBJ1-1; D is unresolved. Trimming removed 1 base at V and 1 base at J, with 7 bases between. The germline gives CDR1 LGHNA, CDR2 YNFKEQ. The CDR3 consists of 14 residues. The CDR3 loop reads CASSQAHRNTEAFF. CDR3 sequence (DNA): TGTGCCAGCAGCCAAGCCCACAGGAACACTGAAGCTTTCTTT.

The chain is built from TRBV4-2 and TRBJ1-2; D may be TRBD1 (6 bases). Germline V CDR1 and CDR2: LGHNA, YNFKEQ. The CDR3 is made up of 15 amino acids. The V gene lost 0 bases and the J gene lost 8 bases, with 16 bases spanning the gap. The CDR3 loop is CASSQDPGVYVGYTF. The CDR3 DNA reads TGTGCCAGCAGCCAAGACCCAGGGGTTTATGTAGGCTACACCTTC.

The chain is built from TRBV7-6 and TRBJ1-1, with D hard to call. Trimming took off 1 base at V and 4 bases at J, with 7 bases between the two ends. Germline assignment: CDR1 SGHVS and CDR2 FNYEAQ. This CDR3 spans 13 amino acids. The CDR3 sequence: CASSLERATEAFF. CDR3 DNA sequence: TGTGCCAGCAGCTTAGAGAGGGCCACTGAAGCTTTCTTT.

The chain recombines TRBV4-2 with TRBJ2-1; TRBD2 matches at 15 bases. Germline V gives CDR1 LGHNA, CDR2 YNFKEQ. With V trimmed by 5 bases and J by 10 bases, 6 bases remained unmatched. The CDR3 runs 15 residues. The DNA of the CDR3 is TGTGCCAGCAGCGGACTAGCGGGGGGGCTCAACGAGCAGTTCTTC. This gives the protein CASSGLAGGLNEQFF.

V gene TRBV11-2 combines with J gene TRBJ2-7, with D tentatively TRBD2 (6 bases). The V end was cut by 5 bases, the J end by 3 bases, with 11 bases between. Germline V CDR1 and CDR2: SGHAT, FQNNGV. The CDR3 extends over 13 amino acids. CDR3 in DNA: TGTGCCAGCAGCCCTAAGGGACTCTACGAGCAGTACTTC. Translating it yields CASSPKGLYEQYF.

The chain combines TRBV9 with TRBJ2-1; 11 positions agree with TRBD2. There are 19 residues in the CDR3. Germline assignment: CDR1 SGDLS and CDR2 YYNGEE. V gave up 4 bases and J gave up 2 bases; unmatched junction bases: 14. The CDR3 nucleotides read TGTGCCAGCAGCCCATCCGGGACTAGCGGCCTTTCCGCCTACAATGAGCAGTTCTTC. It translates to CASSPSGTSGLSAYNEQFF.

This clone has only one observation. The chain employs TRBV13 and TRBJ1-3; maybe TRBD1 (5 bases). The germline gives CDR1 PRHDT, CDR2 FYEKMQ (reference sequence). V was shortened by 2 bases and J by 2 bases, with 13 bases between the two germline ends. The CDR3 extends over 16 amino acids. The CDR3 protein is CASSLQGPRPGNTIYF. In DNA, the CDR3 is TGTGCCAGCAGCTTACAGGGCCCACGGCCTGGAAACACCATATATTTT.

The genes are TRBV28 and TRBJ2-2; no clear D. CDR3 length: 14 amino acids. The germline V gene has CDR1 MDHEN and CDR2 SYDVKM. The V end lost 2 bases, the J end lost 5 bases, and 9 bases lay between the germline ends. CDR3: CASSLGARTGELFF. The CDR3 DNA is TGTGCCAGCAGTTTAGGCGCGAGGACCGGGGAGCTGTTTTTT.

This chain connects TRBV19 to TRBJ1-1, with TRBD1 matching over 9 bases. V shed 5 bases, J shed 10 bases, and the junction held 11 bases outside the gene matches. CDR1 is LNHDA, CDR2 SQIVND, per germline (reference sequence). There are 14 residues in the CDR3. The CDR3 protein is CASSVPGTGLVAFF. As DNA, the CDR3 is TGTGCCAGTAGTGTTCCGGGGACAGGGCTGGTAGCTTTCTTT.

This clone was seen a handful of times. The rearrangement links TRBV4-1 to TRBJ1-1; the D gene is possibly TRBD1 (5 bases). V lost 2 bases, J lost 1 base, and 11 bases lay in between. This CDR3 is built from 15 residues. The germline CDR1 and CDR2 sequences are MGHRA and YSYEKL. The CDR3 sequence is CASSQIAGQNTEAFF. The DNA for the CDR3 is TGCGCCAGCAGCCAAATCGCAGGACAGAACACTGAAGCTTTCTTT.

CDR3 bases: TGTGCCAGTGGCCGTCAACAGGGTTCTAAAGCTTTCTTT. Its protein is CASGRQQGSKAFF. This chain uses TRBV19 with TRBJ1-1; D is perhaps TRBD1 (6 bases). Germline V gene data show CDR1 as LNHDA and CDR2 as SQIVND (reference sequence). V was trimmed by 8 bases and J by 9 bases, leaving 19 bases between them. The CDR3 runs to 13 residues.